The TCR beta chain described here comes from a study of T cell responses to AZD1222 COVID-19 vaccine. Regarding the study as a whole: Every sample of the repertoires postdated the peak T cell response. White British donors predominated, females outnumbered males, and clonal diversity was possibly underestimated.

A note on this clone: The antigen remains undetermined.

Repertoires were generated with immunoSEQ multiplex PCR, while TCRdb's copy carries only in-frame clones and drops some. The profile shows about 160,000 clones, about 93% of them singletons. V was cut by 0 bases and J by 9 bases, with 6 bases left in between. CDR1 MRHNA and CDR2 SNTAGT come from the germline V gene. CDR3 length: 13 amino acids. This chain connects TRBV6-4 to TRBJ1-6; D is ambiguous. The source is an adult in good health. Sample: peripheral blood, taken on day 0 of AZD1222 vaccination. The CDR3 DNA sequence: TGTGCCAGCAGTGACTCGCAGTTTTCACCCCTCCACTTT. Translation: CASSDSQFSPLHF.